This TCR beta chain was observed in a study of blood T cell repertoires in COVID-19. About the research overall: Donors in the United States, Italy and Spain gave samples during acute or convalescent COVID-19. Nucleic acid was either cDNA or gDNA, and it came from T cells, B-cell-depleted T cells, or PBMCs.

The germline V gene encodes CDR1 MDHEN and CDR2 SYDVKM. The CDR3 totals 15 residues. The V end was cut by 7 bases, the J end by 0 bases, with 10 bases between. How the authors handled the data: Estimates of nucleated cell counts were drawn from the amplification of reference gene primers. Generated by immunoSEQ multiplex PCR, the TCRdb table keeps only in-frame clones and is missing some. That table furnishes V, J and clone size, whereas the DNA furnished D and trimming. The table includes around 110,000 clones, approximately 88% detected once. The sequenced sample consisted of peripheral blood. The clonotype comes from a man aged 35 to 55 with active or convalescent COVID-19. This chain connects TRBV28 to TRBJ1-6; D ambiguous. CDR3 bases: TGTGCCAGCAAATTAGGGAGCTCCTATAATTCACCCCTCCACTTT. This sequence encodes CASKLGSSYNSPLHF.